These 17 T cell receptor beta chains originate from one sample sequenced in a study of control samples from healthy donors and cancer patients. Libraries were prepared by immunoSEQ multiplex PCR; TCRdb keeps only in-frame clonotypes and omits some of them. The sample lists approximately 69,000 clones; around nine tenths were seen once. The sample comprised PBMCs. All receptors come from a man aged 55 to 69 with colorectal cancer.

As concerns this clone: The junction shows a germline mismatch at one end, possibly a read error. V is TRBV3-1 (or the pseudogene TRBV3-2) and J is TRBJ2-1; 9 bases agree with TRBD2. This CDR3 has 15 residues. CDR1 is LGHDT and CDR2 is YNNKEL in the germline V gene (reference sequence). The DNA for the CDR3 is TGTGCCCGCAGCCAAGGGGGGGCGGGGGGGCGTGAGCAGTTCTTC. Its protein is CARSQGGAGGREQFF.

V usage is TRBV6-2 or TRBV6-3 and J usage is TRBJ1-5; the D is unclear. The V end lost 4 bases, the J end lost 6 bases, and 13 bases lay between the germline ends. The CDR3 is made up of 14 amino acids. Germline V CDR1 and CDR2: MNHEY, SVGEGT. CDR3 sequence: CASSLTDFGQPQHF. The CDR3 nucleotides read TGTGCCAGCAGTTTGACGGATTTTGGTCAGCCCCAGCATTTT.

The V call is TRBV19, the J call TRBJ2-5; 8 bases are a match to TRBD2. The CDR3 has 15 amino acids. Germline trimming cut 5 bases from V and 2 bases from J; bases unmatched to any gene: 7. The germline V gene encodes CDR1 LNHDA and CDR2 SQIVND (reference sequence). CDR3 in amino acids: CASSPREGPQETQYF. CDR3 nucleotides: TGTGCCAGTAGTCCCCGGGAGGGTCCACAAGAGACCCAGTACTTC.

The chain uses TRBV5-1 and TRBJ2-5, with 7 positions matching TRBD2. Germline CDR1 is SGHRS and CDR2 is YFSETQ. This CDR3 comprises 13 residues. After removal of 2 bases from V and 5 bases from J, the junction contained 3 bases not matched to a gene. Here the CDR3 reads CASSFGLGETQYF. In DNA, the CDR3 is TGCGCCAGCAGCTTTGGACTAGGCGAGACCCAGTACTTC. The full variable domain, with the rest looked up from reference TRBV5-1 and TRBJ2-5, is KAGVTQTPRYLIKTRGQQVTLSCSPISGHRSVSWYQQTPGQGLQFLFEYFSETQRNKGNFPGRFSGRQFSNSRSEMNVSTLELGDSALYLCASSFGLGETQYFGPGTRLLVL.

This clone turned up a few times. J is TRBJ2-4 and V is TRBV15; D gene ambiguous. CDR1 and CDR2 from the germline V gene are LNHNV and YYDKDF (reference sequence). The CDR3 has 15 residues. The V end was cut by 6 bases, the J end by 8 bases, with 20 bases between. DNA of the CDR3: TGTGCCACCAGACTGGCTATGGGCAACGCGGACATTCAGTACTTC. Translated: CATRLAMGNADIQYF.

The V call is TRBV9, the J call TRBJ2-7, with 13 bases fitting TRBD2. V shed 4 bases and J 7 bases; nucleotides not matched to a gene: 2. Germline CDR1 and CDR2: SGDLS and YYNGEE. The CDR3 length is 13 residues. CDR3 nucleotide sequence: TGTGCCAGCAGCTCGGGACTAGCGGGGGAGCAGTACTTC. Translated: CASSSGLAGEQYF.

This rearrangement joins TRBV7-8 to TRBJ2-5; tentative D call: TRBD2 (6 bases). From germline, CDR1 is SGHVS and CDR2 FQNEAQ. The CDR3 sequence is 15 residues long. The V gene lost 0 bases and the J gene lost 0 bases, with 8 bases spanning the gap. CDR3 nucleotide sequence: TGTGCCAGCAGCTTAGCCGGGGGAAACCAAGAGACCCAGTACTTC. It yields the protein CASSLAGGNQETQYF.

The gene calls are TRBV19 and TRBJ2-7; D unclear. With 4 bases removed from V and 2 bases from J, the gap between germline ends came to 9 bases. CDR3 length: 13 residues. The V gene's germline CDR1 is LNHDA and CDR2 SQIVND (reference sequence). The CDR3 region is CASSTGPAYEQYF. Here the CDR3 DNA reads TGTGCCAGTAGTACCGGGCCGGCCTACGAGCAGTACTTC.

The chain joins TRBV11-1 to TRBJ1-1; D unclear. The CDR3 extends over 13 amino acids. Germline V CDR1 and CDR2: SGHAT, FQDESV (reference sequence). The V and J ends lost 5 bases and 1 base respectively, with 8 bases between them. This CDR3 is CASSPNRNTEAFF. The CDR3 bases are TGTGCCAGCAGCCCGAACAGGAACACTGAAGCTTTCTTT.

This clone was observed a few times. The rearrangement joins TRBV4-2 to TRBJ2-7; D unclear. Trimming removed 0 bases from V and 6 bases from J, with 15 bases in between. The CDR3 totals 15 residues. The germline V gene has CDR1 LGHNA and CDR2 YNFKEQ. This CDR3 is CASSQDSNPFGEQYF. In DNA, the CDR3 is TGTGCCAGCAGCCAAGATTCTAACCCCTTCGGCGAGCAGTACTTC.

The V gene is TRBV7-9, the J gene TRBJ2-7; 10 bases align to TRBD2. The CDR3 is 14 amino acids. Germline loops: CDR1 SEHNR, CDR2 FQNEAQ (reference sequence). V lost 5 bases and J lost 3; bases outside the gene matches: 4. The CDR3: CASSIERGGYEQYF. In DNA, the CDR3 is TGTGCCAGCAGCATAGAGCGGGGGGGCTACGAGCAGTACTTC.

This chain uses TRBV7-2 with TRBJ2-5; TRBD1 matches 10 bases. This CDR3 is built from 16 residues. Germline trimming cut 1 base from V and 5 bases from J; bases unmatched to any gene: 7. Per germline, CDR1 SGHTA and CDR2 FQGNSA. As DNA, the CDR3 is TGTGCCAGCAGCTTAGTTCTGACAGGGGGCGTGGAGACCCAGTACTTC. Protein product: CASSLVLTGGVETQYF.

This chain links TRBV5-8 with TRBJ1-5, with TRBD1 matching 10 bases. The CDR3 is 14 residues long. Germline lookup yields CDR1 SGHTS and CDR2 YDEGEE. J gave up 5 bases and V 3 bases, and 2 bases lay outside the gene matches. The CDR3 DNA is TGTGCCAGCAGCTCGACAGGGGGCTATCAGCCCCAGCATTTT. Translation: CASSSTGGYQPQHF. The variable domain in full, completed from reference TRBV5-8 and TRBJ1-5, reads EAGVTQSPTHLIKTRGQQATLRCSPISGHTSVYWYQQALGLGLQFLLWYDEGEERNRGNFPPRFSGRQFPNYSSELNVNALELEDSALYLCASSSTGGYQPQHFGDGTRLSIL.

This chain links TRBV19 with TRBJ2-3, with D tentatively TRBD2 (5 bases). Per germline, CDR1 LNHDA and CDR2 SQIVND (reference sequence). Deletions cut 5 bases from V and 4 bases from J, with 10 bases between. The CDR3 has 13 amino acids. CDR3 sequence reads: CASSWQEADTQYF. DNA for the CDR3: TGTGCCAGTAGTTGGCAGGAGGCAGATACGCAGTATTTT.

The gene calls are TRBV5-6 and TRBJ2-2, with 7 bases aligning to TRBD1. V shed 0 bases, J shed 4 bases, and the junction held 3 bases outside the gene matches. Germline V gene sequence: CDR1 SGHDT, CDR2 YYEEEE. The CDR3 is 15 residues long. CDR3 coding DNA: TGTGCCAGCAGCTTGGTTCCAGGGGGCACCGGGGAGCTGTTTTTT. This codes for CASSLVPGGTGELFF.

This chain connects TRBV19 to TRBJ2-1; 12 bases are a match to TRBD1. This CDR3 region has 18 residues. The germline gives CDR1 LNHDA, CDR2 SQIVND (reference sequence). The V segment lost 6 bases and the J segment 7 bases; nucleotides outside the gene matches: 16. The CDR3 DNA sequence: TGTGCCAGTAGCCCTGTCCCGGGACAGGGGGCAAAGTCGAATGAGCAGTTCTTC. This sequence encodes CASSPVPGQGAKSNEQFF.

J is TRBJ2-7 and V is TRBV2, with a tentative D call TRBD2 (6 bases). This CDR3 has 14 amino acids. Per germline, CDR1 SNHLY and CDR2 FYNNEI. Trimming took off 5 bases at V and 3 bases at J, with 14 bases between the two ends. CDR3 sequence reads: CASSQEGPNYEQYF. For the CDR3, the DNA is TGTGCCAGCAGTCAGGAGGGGCCCAACTACGAGCAGTACTTC.